A selection of T cell receptor beta chains follows, all from one sample in a study of blood T cell repertoires in COVID-19. This table comes from immunoSEQ multiplex PCR, and its TCRdb copy is limited to in-frame clones, with some not included. The sample gives over 50,000 clones, roughly 85% of which show up once; less than 5.5% is in the top ten. Material for sequencing was peripheral blood. These receptors originate from a human donor in a cohort sampled during active COVID-19. Both conserved end residues are part of each CDR3. Each record gives: CDR3 protein, CDR3 DNA, clone size, J gene, D gene, V gene. A D gene is named only where the DNA matches it firmly. Clone sizes are given selectively: once, few, many, or a class where the clone is expanded.

CASSRGTGGNSPLHF	TGTGCCAGCAGCCGAGGGACAGGGGGCAATTCACCCCTCCACTTT	-	TRBJ1-6	TRBD1	TRBV9
CASSPGTGGFLGTEAFF	TGTGCCAGCAGCCCCGGGACAGGGGGCTTCTTGGGGACTGAAGCTTTCTTT	-	TRBJ1-1	TRBD1	TRBV6-2/TRBV6-3
CATSGQASTDTQYF	TGCGCCACCAGTGGGCAGGCTAGCACAGATACGCAGTATTTT	-	TRBJ2-3	-	TRBV5-1
CASSLGSRVGNTIYF	TGTGCCAGCAGCTTAGGGTCCAGGGTTGGAAACACCATATATTTT	-	TRBJ1-3	-	TRBV7-2
CASSPSDSQFYGYTF	TGTGCCAGCTCACCCTCGGACAGTCAGTTCTATGGCTACACCTTC	-	TRBJ1-2	-	TRBV18
CAISEALAGGKDGYTF	TGTGCCATCAGTGAGGCCCTGGCAGGGGGTAAGGATGGCTACACCTTC	medium-sized	TRBJ1-2	TRBD1	TRBV10-3
CASSRNLQETQYF	TGTGCCAGCAGCCGCAACCTACAAGAGACCCAGTACTTC	-	TRBJ2-5	-	TRBV6-1
CASRIGTGYQPQHF	TGTGCCAGTAGAATTGGGACAGGGTATCAGCCCCAGCATTTT	-	TRBJ1-5	TRBD1	TRBV19
CSAIWRYGYTF	TGCAGTGCTATTTGGCGGTATGGCTACACCTTC	-	TRBJ1-2	-	TRBV20-1
CASNPIPRGIQYF	TGTGCCAGCAACCCTATTCCCCGGGGGATCCAGTACTTC	-	TRBJ2-5	-	TRBV6-2/TRBV6-3
CASSPRSGDEQYF	TGTGCCAGCAGCCCCAGGTCAGGGGACGAGCAGTACTTC	-	TRBJ2-7	-	TRBV7-9
CASSLRRGLYEQYF	TGTGCCAGCAGTTTACGCAGGGGGCTCTACGAGCAGTACTTC	-	TRBJ2-7	TRBD1	TRBV6-2/TRBV6-3
CASSPEGLPPYEQYF	TGTGCCAGCAGCCCGGAGGGTCTCCCCCCCTACGAGCAGTACTTC	-	TRBJ2-7	-	TRBV5-6
CASSPPSGRNEQFF	TGTGCCAGCTCACCCCCTAGCGGGAGGAATGAGCAGTTCTTC	-	TRBJ2-1	TRBD2	TRBV18